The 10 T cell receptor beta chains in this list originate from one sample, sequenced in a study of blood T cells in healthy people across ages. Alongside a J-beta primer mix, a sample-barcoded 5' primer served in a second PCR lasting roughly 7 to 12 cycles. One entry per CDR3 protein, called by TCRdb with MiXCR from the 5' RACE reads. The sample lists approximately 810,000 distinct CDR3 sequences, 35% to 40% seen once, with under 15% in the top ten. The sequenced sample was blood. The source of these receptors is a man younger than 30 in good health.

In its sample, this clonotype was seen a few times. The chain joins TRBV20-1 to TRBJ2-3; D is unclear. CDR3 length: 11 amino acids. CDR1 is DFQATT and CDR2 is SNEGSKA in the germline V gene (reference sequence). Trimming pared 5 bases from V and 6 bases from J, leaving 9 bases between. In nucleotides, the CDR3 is TGCAGTGCTCCCATGGTGGATACGCAGTATTTT. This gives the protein CSAPMVDTQYF.

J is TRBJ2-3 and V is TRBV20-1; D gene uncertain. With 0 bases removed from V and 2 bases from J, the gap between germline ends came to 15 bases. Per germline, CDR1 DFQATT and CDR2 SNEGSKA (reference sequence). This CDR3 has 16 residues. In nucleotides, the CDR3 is TGCAGTGCTAGAGAGGGAACTTCCTCGGCCACAGATACGCAGTATTTT. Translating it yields CSAREGTSSATDTQYF.

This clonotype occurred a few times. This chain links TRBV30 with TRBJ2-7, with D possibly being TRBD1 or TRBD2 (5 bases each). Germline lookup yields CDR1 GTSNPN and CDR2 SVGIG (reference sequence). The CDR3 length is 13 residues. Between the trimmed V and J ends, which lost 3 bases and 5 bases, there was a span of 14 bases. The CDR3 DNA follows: TGTGCCTGGAGCAGGGACGGTAGCGACGAGCAGTACTTC. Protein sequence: CAWSRDGSDEQYF.

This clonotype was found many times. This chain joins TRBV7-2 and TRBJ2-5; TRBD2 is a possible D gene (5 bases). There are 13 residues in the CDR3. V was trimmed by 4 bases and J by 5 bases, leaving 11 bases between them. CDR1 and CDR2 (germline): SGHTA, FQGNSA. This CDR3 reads CASSSPGVETQYF. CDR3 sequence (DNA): TGTGCCAGCAGCTCCCCCGGGGTGGAGACCCAGTACTTC.

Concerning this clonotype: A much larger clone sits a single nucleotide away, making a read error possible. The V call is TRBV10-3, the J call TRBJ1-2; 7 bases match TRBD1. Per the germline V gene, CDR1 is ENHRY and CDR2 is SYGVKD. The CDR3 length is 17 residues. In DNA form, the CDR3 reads TGTGCCCTCAGTCAAGACAGGGACAGTCTAGGAAACTATGGCTACACCTTC. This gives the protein CALSQDRDSLGNYGYTF.

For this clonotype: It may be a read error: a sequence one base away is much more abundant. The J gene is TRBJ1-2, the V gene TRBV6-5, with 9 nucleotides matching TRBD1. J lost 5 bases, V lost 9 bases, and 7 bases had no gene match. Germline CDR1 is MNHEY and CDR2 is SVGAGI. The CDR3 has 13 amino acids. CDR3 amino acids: CASTVGTGYGYTF. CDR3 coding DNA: TGTGCCAGTACCGTAGGGACAGGGTATGGCTACACCTTC.

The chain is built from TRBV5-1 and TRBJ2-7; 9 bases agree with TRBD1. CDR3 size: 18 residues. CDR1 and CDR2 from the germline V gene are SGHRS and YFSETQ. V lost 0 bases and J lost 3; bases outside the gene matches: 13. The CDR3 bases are TGCGCCAGCAGCTTGGACGGGACAGGGCGAAAAAAAATCTACGAGCAGTACTTC. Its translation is CASSLDGTGRKKIYEQYF.

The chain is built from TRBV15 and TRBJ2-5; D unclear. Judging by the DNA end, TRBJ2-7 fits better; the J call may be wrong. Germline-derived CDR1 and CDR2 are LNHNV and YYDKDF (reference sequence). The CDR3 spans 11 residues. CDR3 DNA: TGTGCCACCAGCAGGGAATACGAGCAGTACTTC. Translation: CATSREYEQYF.

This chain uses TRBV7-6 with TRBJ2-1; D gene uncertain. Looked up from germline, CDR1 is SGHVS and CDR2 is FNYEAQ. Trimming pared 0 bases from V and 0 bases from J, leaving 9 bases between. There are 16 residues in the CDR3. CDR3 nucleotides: TGTGCCAGCAGCTTAGCCGGTAGACGCTCCTACAATGAGCAGTTCTTC. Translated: CASSLAGRRSYNEQFF.

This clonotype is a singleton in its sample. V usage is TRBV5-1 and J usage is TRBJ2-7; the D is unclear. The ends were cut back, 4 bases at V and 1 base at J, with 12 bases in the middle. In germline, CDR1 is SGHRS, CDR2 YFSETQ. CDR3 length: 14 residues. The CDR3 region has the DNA TGCGCCAGCAGCCCGGACGGATTGTCCTACGAGCAGTACTTC. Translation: CASSPDGLSYEQYF.